A single sample gave rise to the 14 T cell receptor beta chains below, sequenced in a study of response to subunit inactivated influenza vaccine. From the RT-PCR reads, TCRdb called clonotypes with MiXCR, one entry per CDR3 protein. Counted here are about 190,000 distinct CDR3 sequences, approximately 15% occurring once; the ten biggest clones make up approximately 25%. The sequencing here drew on CD8+ T cells sorted from PBMCs, taken more than 4 days after vaccination. Receptors originate from a man in his forties or fifties who received an inactivated influenza vaccine.

Only a few counts were recorded for this clonotype. The chain joins TRBV27 to TRBJ2-7, with a possible D match to TRBD1 (6 bases). The CDR3 sequence is 16 residues long. V lost 4 bases and J lost 5, with 21 bases in between. The germline gives CDR1 MNHEY, CDR2 SMNVEV (reference sequence). The CDR3 reads CASSSLIGTGQDEQYF. Here the CDR3 DNA reads TGTGCCAGCAGTTCCCTGATCGGAACAGGGCAAGACGAGCAGTACTTC.

This clonotype was recorded a few times. The genes are TRBV12-3 or TRBV12-4 and TRBJ2-5, with 8 bases aligning to TRBD2. The length of the CDR3 is 16 residues. The V and J ends lost 3 bases and 4 bases, in that order; junction bases with no gene match: 10. The CDR3 DNA reads as TGTGCCAGCAGTTTTCTTGGCCGGGGGGGCAGAGAGACCCAGTACTTC. Its protein product is CASSFLGRGGRETQYF.

In its sample, this clonotype was seen a few times. V usage is TRBV4-1 and J usage is TRBJ1-3; no firm D call. The length of the CDR3 is 16 residues. V was cut by 2 bases and J by 0 bases, with 11 bases left in between. The germline gives CDR1 MGHRA, CDR2 YSYEKL. CDR3 protein: CASSQPPSSSGNTIYF. DNA of the CDR3: TGCGCCAGCAGCCAACCCCCGTCCAGCTCTGGAAACACCATATATTTT.

This clonotype has more than one count but fewer than ten. The V and J genes are TRBV5-1 and TRBJ1-5, with a possible D match to TRBD1 (6 bases). The CDR3 has 15 residues. The V gene lost 0 bases and the J gene lost 1 base, with 8 bases spanning the gap. The germline gives CDR1 SGHRS, CDR2 YFSETQ. The CDR3 region is CASSLEGHSNQPQHF. In nucleotides, the CDR3 is TGCGCCAGCAGCTTGGAGGGACACAGCAATCAGCCCCAGCATTTT.

This clonotype was counted between two and nine times. This sequence joins TRBV28 and TRBJ2-1, with D tentatively TRBD1 (6 bases). Trimming removed 0 bases from V and 7 bases from J, with 10 bases in between. CDR3 length equals 14 residues. CDR1 is MDHEN, CDR2 SYDVKM, per germline. The CDR3 here is CASSLWRQGNEQFF. The CDR3 DNA reads as TGTGCCAGCAGTTTATGGCGTCAGGGGAATGAGCAGTTCTTC.

There are many counts of this clonotype. The V call is TRBV7-2, the J call TRBJ2-1, with 9 bases matching TRBD2. The germline gives CDR1 SGHTA, CDR2 FQGNSA. The CDR3 is made up of 16 amino acids. V shed 3 bases and J 4 bases; nucleotides not matched to a gene: 7. CDR3 coding DNA: TGTGCCAGCAGCTTGACTAGCGGAAATATATACAATGAGCAGTTCTTC. The encoded protein is CASSLTSGNIYNEQFF.

This clonotype came up a few times. In DNA, the CDR3 is TGTGCCAGCAGCCTCTCTTTTGGGAGCGGGAGCACAGATACGCAGTATTTT. This translates into CASSLSFGSGSTDTQYF. The chain uses TRBV14 and TRBJ2-3, with D tentatively TRBD2 (6 bases). Trimming shortened V by 4 bases and J by 0 bases, and 17 bases separated the two germline ends. Germline values: CDR1 SGHDN, CDR2 FVKESK. The CDR3 length is 17 residues.

This clonotype was counted at least ten times. The rearrangement uses TRBV27 and TRBJ2-1, with 9 bases that match TRBD2. The CDR3 extends over 14 amino acids. V lost 5 bases, J lost 7 bases, and 6 bases stayed unmatched. Germline V CDR1 and CDR2: MNHEY, SMNVEV (reference sequence). The CDR3 region has the DNA TGTGCCAGCAGTCTGGGCGGGGGGGCTAATGAGCAGTTCTTC. Translated, it gives CASSLGGGANEQFF.

The chain links TRBV27 to TRBJ2-2, with D possibly being TRBD1 (5 bases). CDR1 is MNHEY, CDR2 SMNVEV, per germline (reference sequence). The V gene lost 2 bases and the J gene lost 8 bases, with 15 bases spanning the gap. CDR3 length: 15 residues. As DNA, the CDR3 is TGTGCCAGCAGTTTACTTAGGACAAGCTTAGGGGAGCTGTTTTTT. The encoded protein is CASSLLRTSLGELFF.

Many counts were recorded for this clonotype. The rearrangement uses TRBV4-3 and TRBJ1-1, with a tentative D call TRBD1 (6 bases). The CDR3 has 15 residues. In germline, CDR1 is LGHNA, CDR2 YSLEER. The V end was cut by 0 bases, the J end by 4 bases, with 12 bases between. The CDR3 nucleotides read TGCGCCAGCAGCCAAGATACGGGGGCGAGCACTGAAGCTTTCTTT. Amino acid sequence: CASSQDTGASTEAFF.

This clonotype was detected many times. The genes are TRBV4-3 and TRBJ2-1; 7 nucleotides agree with TRBD2. V trimming: 1 base; J trimming: 3 bases; junction bases outside the gene matches: 6. This CDR3 comprises 16 residues. The germline gives CDR1 LGHNA, CDR2 YSLEER. CDR3 nucleotide sequence: TGCGCCAGCAGCCAAGTTCCGGGAGGTAACTACAATGAGCAGTTCTTC. It encodes CASSQVPGGNYNEQFF.

The chain couples TRBV6-1 to TRBJ1-5; D is unresolved. V lost 7 bases and J lost 6, with 10 bases in between. Germline loops: CDR1 MNHNS, CDR2 SASEGT. This CDR3 is built from 12 residues. CDR3 sequence: CASTKIGQPQHF. The CDR3 DNA is TGTGCCAGCACCAAGATAGGTCAGCCCCAGCATTTT.

The chain uses TRBV5-1 and TRBJ2-7; 11 bases fit TRBD2. This CDR3 is 16 amino acids long. Per germline, CDR1 SGHRS and CDR2 YFSETQ. V lost 5 bases and J lost 4; bases outside the gene matches: 11. The CDR3 loop is CASSPLTSGGRYEQYF. The CDR3 nucleotides are TGCGCCAGCAGTCCTCTAACTAGCGGGGGACGGTACGAGCAGTACTTC.

This chain links TRBV3-1 with TRBJ2-7; D is possibly TRBD2 (5 bases). From germline, CDR1 is LGHDT and CDR2 YNNKEL (reference sequence). The V end lost 2 bases, the J end lost 4 bases, and 15 bases lay between the germline ends. CDR3 length: 15 amino acids. The CDR3, as DNA: TGTGCCAGCAGCCAATTCCCGGGTGCGGGTTACGAGCAGTACTTC. Its translation is CASSQFPGAGYEQYF.